This TCR beta chain was retrieved from a study of post-analysis software for immune sequencing data (dated by TCRdb to between 2015 and 2016). Turning to the overall study: Relapsing-remitting, secondary progressive and progressive-relapsing multiple sclerosis were recorded as disease courses, and subtype annotation was lacking for some patients. The patient repertoires were compared against more than 10 previously published healthy control repertoires obtained from donors aged about 6 to 28 years. A subset of samples was prepared in parallel using single-end sample barcoding, then pooled and co-amplified after Illumina adapter ligation. What the work shows at the level of the full study, not this receptor alone: The control group was slightly older than the multiple sclerosis patient group. Normalized Chao1 diversity was significantly lower in multiple sclerosis patients than controls, suggesting substantial peripheral T-cell clonal expansion. Direct clustering with F measure revealed strong co-clustering of samples prepared in the same batch, which led to a batch-effect correction.

To demonstrate the VDJtools post-analysis software, TCR beta repertoires were profiled from the peripheral blood of roughly 12 young patients with multiple sclerosis. The multiple sclerosis patients were children and adolescents ranging in age from roughly 6 to 15 years. Libraries came from PCR. For sequencing, an Illumina HiSeq 2500 was employed. To reduce PCR and sequencing biases, unique molecular identifiers were incorporated into the TCR beta cDNA libraries. About 500,000 cDNA molecules were obtained per 1 to 10 million input T cells, so each molecule approximated one T cell. Patient libraries were prepared and sequenced with the same protocol used for the earlier healthy control dataset. Within a given batch, samples were prepared together, multiplexed and sequenced on the same HiSeq lane. The original pipeline was this. Raw barcoded reads were processed with MIGEC, discarding single-read molecular identifier groups before consensus assembly and CDR3 extraction. VDJtools was used for post-analysis of the clonotype tables, with diversity normalized by down-sampling every dataset to the smallest sample size. In repertoire overlap clustering, CDR3 amino acid sequences, but not nucleotide sequences, were matched to correct batch-related cross-sample contamination. In TCRdb, the public reads were trimmed at Q25 with fastp and aligned with MiXCR, with productive beta chains retained. Rows with one shared CDR3 protein collapse into an entry with the most common genes and DNA. The V and J calls come from TCRdb's annotation, not from the publication. This sample comprises approximately 260,000 distinct CDR3 sequences, 35% to 40% of them detected only once. The top ten constitute less than 6% of the sample.

This clonotype was recorded only once. Its specific antigen is unknown. Within one base of it there is no much larger clone, and no base qualities were kept. One read alone is a weak basis. This TCR derives from a girl aged 5-17 years with multiple sclerosis. The sequenced sample consisted of blood.

The CDR3 reads CSVEGVQGALTEAFF. The DNA is as follows: TGCAGCGTTGAAGGGGTCCAGGGGGCACTCACTGAAGCTTTCTTT. The chain was built from TRBV29-1 and TRBJ1-1; TRBD1 lines up with 8 middle nucleotides. CDR1 SQVTM and CDR2 ANQGSEA were looked up in the germline V gene. The CDR3 covers 15 residues, taking in both the cysteine and the phenylalanine. Just CDR3 DNA is preserved here, 45 bases in frame from base 1. Unmatched junction bases come to 8, with V trimmed by 1 base and J by 4 bases. Joined to the reference TRBV29-1 and TRBJ1-1 proteins, this CDR3 gives the full variable domain: SAVISQKPSRDICQRGTSLTIQCQVDSQVTMMFWYRQQPGQSLTLIATANQGSEATYESGFVIDKFPISRPNLTFSTLTVSNMSPEDSSIYLCSVEGVQGALTEAFFGQGTRLTVV.